This TCR beta chain comes out of a study of T cell responses to AZD1222 COVID-19 vaccine. Whole-study context: Pooling was applied to second doses at about 4 or about 12 weeks.

Of note for this clone: Its antigen remains unidentified.

General study results and limits: The reported proportion of spike-specific TCRs targeting unmutated variant regions was nearly half. Spike-specific TCR depth and breadth grew after two AZD1222 doses. Clonal diversity was possibly underestimated, and the donors were mostly white British, with more females.

Some clones are missing from TCRdb's copy, which holds only in-frame ones; the method was immunoSEQ multiplex PCR. The table records over 150,000 clones, roughly 92% of them present only once. Sample: peripheral blood, taken on day 0 of AZD1222 vaccination. The clonotype comes from an adult in good health.

The CDR3, as DNA: TGTGCCTGGAGTTTGGGACAGAATAATTCACCCCTCCACTTT. Its translation is CAWSLGQNNSPLHF. This chain connects TRBV30 to TRBJ1-6, with 7 positions matching TRBD1. V shed 2 bases and J 5 bases; nucleotides not matched to a gene: 3. The CDR3 is 14 amino acids. In germline, CDR1 is GTSNPN, CDR2 SVGIG (reference sequence).